The clone carrying this T cell receptor (beta chain) was counted ten times or more. The antigen is undetermined. This sample is drawn from a study of T cells in Graves' hyperthyroidism and ophthalmopathy. Study at large: Peripheral blood specimens were obtained at initial diagnosis, prior to any treatment. Findings and limits, study-wide: Classification by a 13 V-J model distinguished ophthalmopathy from stable hyperthyroidism. Blood also held most thyroid clonotypes expanded beyond 0.001.

Trimming stripped 0 bases from V and 7 bases from J, with 21 bases between. CDR1 and CDR2 from the germline V gene are MDHEN and SYDVKM. The CDR3 sequence is 17 residues long. The investigators amplified TCR beta CDR3 regions from RNA transcripts. Researchers ran a first-round RT-PCR on the TCR CDR3 using the HTBI primer set. TCRdb re-derived calls from the multiplex PCR reads in MiXCR, one entry per CDR3 protein. Of some 740,000 distinct CDR3 sequences detected, 12% to 15% appear once; the ten largest clones hold around 9.6%. The chain carries TRBV28 and TRBJ1-1; D is undetermined. Sequenced: blood. The TCR originated in a young woman with Graves' hyperthyroidism. The CDR3 DNA follows: TGTGCCAGCAGTTTATGTGCCGGGGTGTATGTTGTCTGTGAAGCTTTCTTT. This encodes CASSLCAGVYVVCEAFF.